A selection of T cell receptor beta chains follows, all from one sample in a study of T cell responses to AZD1222 COVID-19 vaccine. TCRdb's copy holds only in-frame clones and misses some; the assay was immunoSEQ multiplex PCR. The repertoire consists of 78,000 or so clones, with roughly 80% occurring once and the leading ten covering about 51%. Sequences were derived from peripheral blood, sampled 28 days after the second AZD1222 dose. The receptors were sampled from an adult who received the AZD1222 COVID-19 vaccine. The CDR3 runs from the conserved cysteine through the conserved F or W. D genes are given only for firm matches. The listing skips clone size in some rows; elsewhere it reads once, few, many or a size class.

size | J | length | V | D | DNA | CDR3
once | TRBJ1-5 | 14 | TRBV6-5 | . | TGTGCCAGCAGCAATACAGGGACAAACCAGCCCCAGCATTTT | CASSNTGTNQPQHF
. | TRBJ2-5 | 15 | TRBV19 | TRBD2 | TGTGCCAGTAGCGCGACTAGCGGGAGTCTGGAGACCCAGTACTTC | CASSATSGSLETQYF
. | TRBJ1-2 | 12 | TRBV28 | . | TGTGCCAGCAGTTTGAACAGGGAAGGCTACACCTTC | CASSLNREGYTF
few | TRBJ2-5 | 14 | TRBV3-1/TRBV3-2 | . | TGTGCCAGCAGCACCCGACAGATGGATGGGACCCAGTACTTC | CASSTRQMDGTQYF
. | TRBJ1-1 | 13 | TRBV5-5 | . | TGTGCCAGCAGTACACAGCAGAACACTGAAGCTTTCTTT | CASSTQQNTEAFF
once | TRBJ1-1 | 14 | TRBV19 | . | TGTGCCAGTAGTCTTCGAGGGCCGAACACTGAAGCTTTCTTT | CASSLRGPNTEAFF
. | TRBJ2-5 | 12 | TRBV5-1 | . | TGCGCCAGCAGGCCCGATCGGGAGACCCAGTACTTC | CASRPDRETQYF
. | TRBJ2-1 | 14 | TRBV28 | TRBD2 | TGTGCCAGCCGCGGGACTAGCGAGAGGGATGAGCAGTTCTTC | CASRGTSERDEQFF
. | TRBJ1-6 | 15 | TRBV28 | . | TGTGCCAGCAAAGGGGGGGGATCCTATAATTCACCCCTCCACTTT | CASKGGGSYNSPLHF
. | TRBJ2-1 | 15 | TRBV4-2 | TRBD1 | TGTGCCAGCAGCCAAGATGTGGGACAGGCCAATGAGCAGTTCTTC | CASSQDVGQANEQFF
. | TRBJ1-1 | 14 | TRBV6-2/TRBV6-3 | . | TGTGCCAGCAGCTTCTTCGACGGTAACACTGAAGCTTTCTTT | CASSFFDGNTEAFF
. | TRBJ1-6 | 11 | TRBV28 | . | TGTGCCAGCAGTTTTAGGTCACCCCTCCACTTT | CASSFRSPLHF
. | TRBJ2-1 | 14 | TRBV4-2 | TRBD2 | TGTGCCAGCAGCCCACCACTAGCGGGAGATGAGCAGTTCTTC | CASSPPLAGDEQFF
. | TRBJ1-6 | 14 | TRBV6-6 | . | TGTGCCAGCAGTAACGGGGGAGGGTCTTCACCCCTCCACTTT | CASSNGGGSSPLHF
once | TRBJ2-3 | 15 | TRBV24-1 | . | TGTGCCACCAGTGATTTGAACAGGGCAACAGATACGCAGTATTTT | CATSDLNRATDTQYF
. | TRBJ2-7 | 14 | TRBV6-1 | . | TGTGCCAGCCGTGACAGCCTAACATACTACGAGCAGTACTTC | CASRDSLTYYEQYF
many | TRBJ2-1 | 14 | TRBV18 | . | TGTGCCAGCTCCCGGAAGGGGAGCTACAATGAGCAGTTCTTC | CASSRKGSYNEQFF
. | TRBJ2-7 | 13 | TRBV18 | . | TGTGCCAGCTCACCGACTAGGTCCTACGAGCAGTACTTC | CASSPTRSYEQYF
. | TRBJ2-3 | 16 | TRBV24-1 | TRBD2 | TGTGCCACCAGTGACGGACTAGGGGACGGCACAGATACGCAGTATTTT | CATSDGLGDGTDTQYF
once | TRBJ2-2 | 16 | TRBV4-2 | . | TGTGCCAGCAGCCAAGTCCGGCGGACGAACACCGGGGAGCTGTTTTTT | CASSQVRRTNTGELFF
. | TRBJ1-2 | 14 | TRBV7-2 | . | TGTGCCAGCAGCCCCGAGCCAGGGGTACGTGGCTACACCTTC | CASSPEPGVRGYTF
. | TRBJ1-3 | 13 | TRBV7-9 | . | TGTGCCAGCAGCTTATCCACCTCAAACACCATATATTTT | CASSLSTSNTIYF
. | TRBJ2-7 | 15 | TRBV27 | TRBD2 | TGTGCCAGCAGTTCCCCACTAGCGGGAACCTACGAGCAGTACTTC | CASSSPLAGTYEQYF
. | TRBJ2-7 | 16 | TRBV19 | TRBD2 | TGTGCCAGTAGTGCAACGCTTCTAGCGGGCTACTACGAGCAGTACTTC | CASSATLLAGYYEQYF
. | TRBJ2-5 | 15 | TRBV29-1 | . | TGCAGCGTTTACGATCACAGGGTGATGGGAGAGACCCAGTACTTC | CSVYDHRVMGETQYF
. | TRBJ2-1 | 16 | TRBV18 | . | TGTGCCAGCTCACCACGGTCGGGGCCCCTAGGAAATGAGCAGTTCTTC | CASSPRSGPLGNEQFF
. | TRBJ1-1 | 17 | TRBV19 | TRBD1 | TGTGCCAGTAGTCCGGGGGACAGGGGTGTAGTGAACACTGAAGCTTTCTTT | CASSPGDRGVVNTEAFF
. | TRBJ1-1 | 15 | TRBV4-1 | . | TGCGCCAGCAGCCAAGAACGGAGGGGGAACACTGAAGCTTTCTTT | CASSQERRGNTEAFF
once | TRBJ1-5 | 15 | TRBV7-2 | . | TGTGCCAGCAGCTTAGAACAGGCGAAGAGCCAGCCCCAGCATTTT | CASSLEQAKSQPQHF
. | TRBJ2-2 | 14 | TRBV10-2 | . | TGCGCCACACCGGGGCAGGAGGACACCGGGGAGCTGTTTTTT | CATPGQEDTGELFF
. | TRBJ1-5 | 14 | TRBV10-2 | . | TGCGCCAGCAGTGAAGGTAGAGAGAATCAGCCCCAGCATTTT | CASSEGRENQPQHF
. | TRBJ2-7 | 15 | TRBV5-1 | TRBD2 | TGCGCCAGCAGCTTGGGCGGTAGCGGGACCTACGAGCAGTACTTC | CASSLGGSGTYEQYF
. | TRBJ1-2 | 14 | TRBV29-1 | . | TGCAGCGCGCCCTCAGGGTCGAGTAACTATGGCTACACCTTC | CSAPSGSSNYGYTF
. | TRBJ1-2 | 16 | TRBV5-1 | . | TGCGCCAGCACTTCCCTCGGGGGTTCTTCTAACTATGGCTACACCTTC | CASTSLGGSSNYGYTF
. | TRBJ1-1 | 10 | TRBV29-1 | . | TGCAGCGTTGATGGAGGTGAAGCTTTCTTT | CSVDGGEAFF
. | TRBJ2-1 | 13 | TRBV19 | . | TGTGCCAGTAGTATAGGGCCCCTAGGTGAGCAGTTCTTC | CASSIGPLGEQFF
. | TRBJ1-5 | 13 | TRBV2 | . | TGTGCCAGCAGTGACGGAAGAAGCCGGCCCCAGCATTTT | CASSDGRSRPQHF
. | TRBJ2-2 | 15 | TRBV10-1 | . | TGCGCCAGCAGAGATGGACGGTCGTTGGCCGGGGAGCTGTTTTTT | CASRDGRSLAGELFF
. | TRBJ2-2 | 15 | TRBV28 | . | TGTGCCAGCAGGTTAGGGGCAGCGAACACCGGGGAGCTGTTTTTT | CASRLGAANTGELFF
few | TRBJ2-1 | 14 | TRBV19 | . | TGTGCCAGTAGTTTTTTGGACACTTACAATGAGCAGTTCTTC | CASSFLDTYNEQFF
. | TRBJ1-6 | 15 | TRBV7-3 | TRBD1 | TGTGCCAGCAGCTTAATGGGGGACAGAGGTTCACCCCTCCACTTT | CASSLMGDRGSPLHF
. | TRBJ1-1 | 11 | TRBV25-1 | . | TGTGCCAGCATTGGGTACACTGAAGCTTTCTTT | CASIGYTEAFF
. | TRBJ2-1 | 15 | TRBV3-1/TRBV3-2 | TRBD2 | TGTGCCAGCAGCCAAGGAGCGGGAGACTACAATGAGCAGTTCTTC | CASSQGAGDYNEQFF
. | TRBJ2-7 | 13 | TRBV18 | TRBD2 | TGTGCCAGCTCACCGGGACTAAGCTACGAGCAGTACTTC | CASSPGLSYEQYF
. | TRBJ2-7 | 16 | TRBV7-9 | TRBD1 | TGTGCCAGCAGCCCACAATGGGACAGGGGAACCTACGAGCAGTACTTC | CASSPQWDRGTYEQYF
. | TRBJ1-4 | 15 | TRBV30 | TRBD1 | TGTGCCTGGAGCCTGTGGGCAGGGGGGGATGAAAAACTGTTTTTT | CAWSLWAGGDEKLFF
. | TRBJ1-4 | 12 | TRBV6-2/TRBV6-3 | . | TGTGCCAGCAGTTACGCAGGCCGCGAGCTGTTTTTT | CASSYAGRELFF
. | TRBJ2-3 | 14 | TRBV7-2 | . | TGTGCCAGCACATGGGGGGTTTCCCCAGATACGCAGTATTTT | CASTWGVSPDTQYF
. | TRBJ2-3 | 14 | TRBV28 | . | TGTGCCAGCAGTTACCGGGACTTCCCCAGGGGGCAGTATTTT | CASSYRDFPRGQYF
few | TRBJ2-1 | 14 | TRBV7-2 | . | TGTGCCAGCAGCAAAGGGGGGACTCACAATGAGCAGTTCTTC | CASSKGGTHNEQFF